Listed below are T cell receptor beta chains from one sample, sequenced in a study of cytomegalovirus exposure and HLA in healthy donors. Clones were sequenced by immunoSEQ multiplex PCR, and TCRdb holds only the in-frame ones, with some missing. The sample holds roughly 100,000 clones, about three quarters seen once. Sequenced input: PBMCs. The receptors were gathered from a boy aged 5 to 17 in good health and CMV-seronegative. The CDR3 runs from the conserved cysteine through the conserved F or W. D genes are given only for firm matches. Clone size appears in some rows only: once, few, many, or a class for an expanded clone.

j_call: TRBJ1-3; d_call: NA; v_call: TRBV6-5; clone_size: NA; cdr3_nt: TGTGCCAGCAGTTCCACAGGGTTAACTGGAAACACCATATATTTT; cdr3_aa: CASSSTGLTGNTIYF
j_call: TRBJ2-2; d_call: NA; v_call: TRBV4-1; clone_size: once; cdr3_nt: TGCGCCAGCAGTCTCCCGGGGACTCGAAACACCGGGGAGCTGTTTTTT; cdr3_aa: CASSLPGTRNTGELFF
j_call: TRBJ1-5; d_call: NA; v_call: TRBV7-9; clone_size: NA; cdr3_nt: TGTGCCAGCAGCTTAGACATCGGGGGGGATCAGCCCCAGCATTTT; cdr3_aa: CASSLDIGGDQPQHF
j_call: TRBJ1-1; d_call: NA; v_call: TRBV7-3; clone_size: NA; cdr3_nt: TGTGCCAGCAGCTTATGGGGCCCAGAATCTGAAGCTTTCTTT; cdr3_aa: CASSLWGPESEAFF
j_call: TRBJ1-1; d_call: TRBD1; v_call: TRBV5-6; clone_size: NA; cdr3_nt: TGTGCCAGCAGCTCCATGACAGGGGACACTGAAGCTTTCTTT; cdr3_aa: CASSSMTGDTEAFF
j_call: TRBJ2-7; d_call: TRBD2; v_call: TRBV30; clone_size: NA; cdr3_nt: TGTGCCTGGACTTCTAGCGGGAGCTACGAGCAGTACTTC; cdr3_aa: CAWTSSGSYEQYF
j_call: TRBJ2-3; d_call: NA; v_call: TRBV6-5; clone_size: NA; cdr3_nt: TGTGCCAGCAGTATCTCCCAAAACCAGCGGTTTACGCAGTATTTT; cdr3_aa: CASSISQNQRFTQYF
j_call: TRBJ2-3; d_call: NA; v_call: TRBV18; clone_size: NA; cdr3_nt: TGTGCCAGCTCAAACATTCGGCAGGGGGGAGATACGCAGTATTTT; cdr3_aa: CASSNIRQGGDTQYF
j_call: TRBJ1-2; d_call: NA; v_call: TRBV7-9; clone_size: NA; cdr3_nt: TGTGCCAGCAGCCCGAGAGGGCCTTCTGAGGACGGCTACACCTTC; cdr3_aa: CASSPRGPSEDGYTF
j_call: TRBJ1-1; d_call: NA; v_call: TRBV9; clone_size: few; cdr3_nt: TGTGCCAGCTCGGAGGGCCCACAGAACACTGAAGCTTTCTTT; cdr3_aa: CASSEGPQNTEAFF
j_call: TRBJ2-2; d_call: TRBD1; v_call: TRBV25-1; clone_size: NA; cdr3_nt: TGTGCCAGCAGTGTACGGGACAGGGACACCGGGGAGCTGTTTTTT; cdr3_aa: CASSVRDRDTGELFF
j_call: TRBJ2-1; d_call: TRBD2; v_call: TRBV2; clone_size: NA; cdr3_nt: TGTGCCAGCAGTGGCCCTAGCGGATACAATGAGCAGTTCTTC; cdr3_aa: CASSGPSGYNEQFF
j_call: TRBJ2-3; d_call: NA; v_call: TRBV5-1; clone_size: NA; cdr3_nt: TGCGCCAGCAGCTTGATCGGGTATAGCACAGATACGCAGTATTTT; cdr3_aa: CASSLIGYSTDTQYF
j_call: TRBJ1-5; d_call: TRBD1; v_call: TRBV28; clone_size: NA; cdr3_nt: TGTGCCAGCAGCCGGACAGGGACTAGCAATCAGCCCCAGCATTTT; cdr3_aa: CASSRTGTSNQPQHF
j_call: TRBJ1-1; d_call: NA; v_call: TRBV7-8; clone_size: NA; cdr3_nt: TGTGCCAGCAGTGTCCACGACAGTGTGAACACTGAAGCTTTCTTT; cdr3_aa: CASSVHDSVNTEAFF
j_call: TRBJ2-7; d_call: TRBD2; v_call: TRBV5-4; clone_size: NA; cdr3_nt: TGTGCCAGCAGCTTGGGGGCGGGGGGCGAGCAGTACTTC; cdr3_aa: CASSLGAGGEQYF
j_call: TRBJ1-5; d_call: NA; v_call: TRBV19; clone_size: NA; cdr3_nt: TGTGCCAGTAGTCGCTTACAGCGCAATCAGCCCCAGCATTTT; cdr3_aa: CASSRLQRNQPQHF
j_call: TRBJ2-7; d_call: TRBD1; v_call: TRBV18; clone_size: few; cdr3_nt: TGTGCCAGCTCACCACCCGGGACAGGGCAGTACTTC; cdr3_aa: CASSPPGTGQYF
j_call: TRBJ1-6; d_call: TRBD1; v_call: TRBV6-5; clone_size: NA; cdr3_nt: TGTGCCAGCAGCCGCGGACAGGGGGCGGCACCCCTCCACTTT; cdr3_aa: CASSRGQGAAPLHF
j_call: TRBJ2-3; d_call: NA; v_call: TRBV27; clone_size: NA; cdr3_nt: TGTGCCAGCAGGGAGTGGGCAGATACGCAGTATTTT; cdr3_aa: CASREWADTQYF
j_call: TRBJ2-2; d_call: NA; v_call: TRBV7-7; clone_size: NA; cdr3_nt: TGTGCTAGCACCCCCCTGGCGGGAAAAACCGGGGAGCTGTTTTTT; cdr3_aa: CASTPLAGKTGELFF
j_call: TRBJ2-1; d_call: NA; v_call: TRBV30; clone_size: NA; cdr3_nt: TGTGCCTGGAGTAAACAGACCTACAATGAGCAGTTCTTC; cdr3_aa: CAWSKQTYNEQFF
j_call: TRBJ2-5; d_call: NA; v_call: TRBV6-5; clone_size: few; cdr3_nt: TGTGCCAGCAGTTACTCGGCTGGCCCGGGGGAGACCCAGTACTTC; cdr3_aa: CASSYSAGPGETQYF
j_call: TRBJ1-1; d_call: NA; v_call: TRBV4-1; clone_size: NA; cdr3_nt: TGCGCCAGCAGCCAAGAGGGGGCGAACACTGAAGCTTTCTTT; cdr3_aa: CASSQEGANTEAFF
j_call: TRBJ2-7; d_call: TRBD2; v_call: TRBV5-1; clone_size: NA; cdr3_nt: TGCGCCAGCAGCTCATACACCGGGACTAGCGGGAGGGCAAGCGCAGAGCAGTACTTC; cdr3_aa: CASSSYTGTSGRASAEQYF
j_call: TRBJ1-5; d_call: NA; v_call: TRBV19; clone_size: once; cdr3_nt: TGTGCCAGTAGTGCTAATAGCAATCAGCCCCAGCATTTT; cdr3_aa: CASSANSNQPQHF
j_call: TRBJ2-2; d_call: NA; v_call: TRBV28; clone_size: NA; cdr3_nt: TGTGCCAGCAGTTTAGTTAGCCCCGGGGAGCTGTTTTTT; cdr3_aa: CASSLVSPGELFF
j_call: TRBJ1-3; d_call: TRBD1; v_call: TRBV18; clone_size: NA; cdr3_nt: TGTGCCAGCTCACTTGGACAGGCCCTAGGTGGCATATATTTT; cdr3_aa: CASSLGQALGGIYF
j_call: TRBJ2-7; d_call: TRBD2; v_call: TRBV5-4; clone_size: NA; cdr3_nt: TGTGCCAGCAGCGGTGGGACTAGCGGGAGTTACGAGCAGTACTTC; cdr3_aa: CASSGGTSGSYEQYF